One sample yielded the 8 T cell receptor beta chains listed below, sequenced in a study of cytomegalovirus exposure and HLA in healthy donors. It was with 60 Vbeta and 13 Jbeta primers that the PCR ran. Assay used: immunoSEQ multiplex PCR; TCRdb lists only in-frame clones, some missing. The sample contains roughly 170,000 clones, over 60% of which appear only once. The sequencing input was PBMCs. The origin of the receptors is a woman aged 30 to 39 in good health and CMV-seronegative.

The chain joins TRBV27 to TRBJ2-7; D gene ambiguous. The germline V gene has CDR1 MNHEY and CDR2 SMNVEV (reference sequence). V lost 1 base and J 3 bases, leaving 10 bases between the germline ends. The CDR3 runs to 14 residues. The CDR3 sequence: CASSLYGNGYEQYF. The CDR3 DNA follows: TGTGCCAGCAGTTTATATGGCAATGGCTACGAGCAGTACTTC.

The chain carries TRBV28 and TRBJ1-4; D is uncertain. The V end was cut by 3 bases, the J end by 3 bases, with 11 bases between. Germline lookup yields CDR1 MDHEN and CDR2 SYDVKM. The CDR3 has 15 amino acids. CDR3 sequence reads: CASSLNGGSNEKLFF. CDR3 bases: TGTGCCAGCAGTTTGAACGGCGGTTCTAATGAAAAACTGTTTTTT.

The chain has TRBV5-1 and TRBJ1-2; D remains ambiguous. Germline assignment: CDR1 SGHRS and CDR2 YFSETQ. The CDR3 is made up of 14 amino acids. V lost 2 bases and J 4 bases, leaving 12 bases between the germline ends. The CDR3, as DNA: TGCGCCAGCAGCTTCGTCCAGGCTTCCTATGGCTACACCTTC. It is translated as CASSFVQASYGYTF.

CDR3 region: CASTSSGRARDTQYF. The CDR3 DNA is TGTGCCAGCACCTCGAGCGGGAGGGCTCGAGATACGCAGTATTTT. The chain has TRBV5-4 and TRBJ2-3; 10 bases match TRBD2. Germline V gene lookup returns CDR1 SGHNT and CDR2 YYREEE (reference sequence). The CDR3 is 15 residues long. The trim removed 6 bases at V and 5 bases at J, leaving 9 bases unmatched.

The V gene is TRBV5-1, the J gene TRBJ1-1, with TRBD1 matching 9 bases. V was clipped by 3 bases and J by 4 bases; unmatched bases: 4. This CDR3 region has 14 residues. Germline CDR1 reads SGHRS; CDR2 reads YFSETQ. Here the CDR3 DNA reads TGCGCCAGCAGCTCACAGGGGGCGAGCACTGAAGCTTTCTTT. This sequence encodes CASSSQGASTEAFF.

DNA for the CDR3: TGTGCCAGCAGTCCCCAGGGTTTTTCCTACGAGCAGTACTTC. Translated: CASSPQGFSYEQYF. This sequence joins TRBV2 and TRBJ2-7; TRBD1 might be the D (5 bases). CDR3 size: 14 residues. V lost 5 bases and J 1 base, leaving 12 bases between the germline ends. Germline CDR1 reads SNHLY; CDR2 reads FYNNEI.

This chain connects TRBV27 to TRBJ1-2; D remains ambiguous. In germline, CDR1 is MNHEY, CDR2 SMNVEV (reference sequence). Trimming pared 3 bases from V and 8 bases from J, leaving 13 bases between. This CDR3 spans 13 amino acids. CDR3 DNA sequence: TGTGCCAGCAGTTTGAGAGGAGTCGAAGGCTACACCTTC. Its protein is CASSLRGVEGYTF.

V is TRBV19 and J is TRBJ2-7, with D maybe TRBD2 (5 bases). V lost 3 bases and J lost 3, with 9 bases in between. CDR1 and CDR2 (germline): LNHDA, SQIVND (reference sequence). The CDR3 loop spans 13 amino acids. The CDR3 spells CASSIGVIYEQYF. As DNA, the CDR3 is TGTGCCAGTAGTATCGGGGTGATCTACGAGCAGTACTTC.